These 14 T cell receptor beta chains were all obtained from the same sample, sequenced in a study of OX40 agonist ivuxolimab in advanced cancers. The data were produced by immunoSEQ multiplex PCR, yet TCRdb's version contains in-frame clones alone and is incomplete. Of 50,000 to 65,000 clones listed, about 80% are singletons. The sample was CD4+ or CD8+ T cells sorted from blood, taken in a trial of the OX40 agonist ivuxolimab. The receptors derive from an adult with an advanced solid tumor such as melanoma, head and neck, liver or kidney cancer.

This clone has a single count. The V and J genes are TRBV11-2 and TRBJ1-2, with no clear D. V gave up 2 bases and J gave up 6 bases, with 16 bases separating them. Germline V gene lookup returns CDR1 SGHAT and CDR2 FQNNGV. The CDR3 extends over 15 amino acids. CDR3 region: CASSLTGSPTDGYTF. CDR3 in DNA: TGTGCCAGCAGCTTAACGGGAAGCCCAACTGATGGCTACACCTTC.

Regarding this clone: The sample holds other DNA sequences that translate to the same CDR3. V is TRBV27 and J is TRBJ1-6; D remains unclear. The CDR3 length is 13 residues. The germline V gene encodes CDR1 MNHEY and CDR2 SMNVEV (reference sequence). The V and J ends lost 6 bases and 0 bases respectively, with 3 bases between them. DNA of the CDR3: TGTGCCAGCAGATCCTCCTATAATTCACCCCTCCACTTT. Translated, it gives CASRSSYNSPLHF.

The CDR3 sequence: CASSQDEEGNEQFF. DNA of the CDR3: TGCGCCAGCAGCCAAGATGAAGAGGGCAATGAGCAGTTCTTC. This chain joins TRBV4-1 and TRBJ2-1; D is possibly TRBD2 (5 bases). Trimming shortened V by 0 bases and J by 6 bases, and 9 bases separated the two germline ends. The germline gives CDR1 MGHRA, CDR2 YSYEKL. The CDR3 runs to 14 residues.

The chain carries TRBV15 and TRBJ2-4; D is possibly TRBD1 (6 bases). This CDR3 spans 15 amino acids. Trimming took off 5 bases at V and 0 bases at J, with 11 bases between the two ends. Germline V gene sequence: CDR1 LNHNV, CDR2 YYDKDF (reference sequence). The CDR3 DNA sequence: TGTGCCACCAGCCTAACAGGGATAGCCAAAAACATTCAGTACTTC. Amino acids: CATSLTGIAKNIQYF. Using reference TRBV15 and TRBJ2-4 for the parts outside the CDR3, the full variable domain is DAMVIQNPRYQVTQFGKPVTLSCSQTLNHNVMYWYQQKSSQAPKLLFHYYDKDFNNEADTPDNFQSRRPNTSFCFLDIRSPGLGDTAMYLCATSLTGIAKNIQYFGAGTRLSVL.

The J gene is TRBJ1-6, the V gene TRBV7-2; unclear D gene. V lost 5 bases to trimming and J lost 10 bases, with 24 bases between them. The germline gives CDR1 SGHTA, CDR2 FQGNSA. The CDR3 extends over 17 amino acids. The CDR3 DNA sequence: TGTGCCAGCAGCCCCAAATGGCCCCTGATAGGTTCATCACCCCTCCACTTT. It is translated as CASSPKWPLIGSSPLHF.

The genes are TRBV11-3 and TRBJ1-2; TRBD1 matches at 10 bases. The trim removed 1 base at V and 3 bases at J, leaving 2 bases unmatched. Per the germline V gene, CDR1 is SGHNT and CDR2 is YENEEA. The CDR3 has 15 residues. CDR3 DNA sequence: TGTGCCAGCAGCTTAGGGACAGGGGGACACTATGGCTACACCTTC. This sequence encodes CASSLGTGGHYGYTF.

This sequence joins TRBV4-1 and TRBJ1-1, with a weak D call TRBD1 (5 bases). Trimming shortened V by 4 bases and J by 5 bases, and 17 bases separated the two germline ends. Germline-derived CDR1 and CDR2 are MGHRA and YSYEKL. CDR3 length equals 15 residues. CDR3 in DNA: TGCGCCAGCAGCCGGGGGGGGTCCCAGAGGACTGAAGCTTTCTTT. Its protein product is CASSRGGSQRTEAFF.

This sequence joins TRBV12-5 and TRBJ1-6; D is unclear. In germline, CDR1 is LGHNT, CDR2 FRNRAP. The length of the CDR3 is 15 residues. Trimming removed 7 bases from V and 4 bases from J, with 14 bases in between. CDR3 loop: CASAPGGFYNSPLHF. As DNA, the CDR3 is TGTGCTAGTGCCCCCGGCGGCTTTTATAATTCACCCCTCCACTTT.

The CDR3 sequence: CASSLSVTNYGYTF. The DNA for the CDR3 is TGTGCCAGCAGTTTATCGGTGACAAACTATGGCTACACCTTC. This chain connects TRBV27 to TRBJ1-2; no reliable D call. Germline lookup yields CDR1 MNHEY and CDR2 SMNVEV (reference sequence). Trimming cost V 0 bases and J 2 bases, with 7 bases left between them. The CDR3 is 14 amino acids.

V is TRBV29-1 and J is TRBJ1-1, with TRBD1 as a possible D gene (5 bases). The CDR3 is made up of 12 amino acids. Germline V lookup: CDR1 SQVTM, CDR2 ANQGSEA. In DNA form, the CDR3 reads TGCAGTGGGGGATTACGGGGGACTGAAGCTTTCTTT. Translating it yields CSGGLRGTEAFF. Complete variable domain (other parts from reference TRBV29-1 and TRBJ1-1): SAVISQKPSRDICQRGTSLTIQCQVDSQVTMMFWYRQQPGQSLTLIATANQGSEATYESGFVIDKFPISRPNLTFSTLTVSNMSPEDSSIYLCSGGLRGTEAFFGQGTRLTVV.

V is TRBV19 and J is TRBJ2-5; D perhaps matches TRBD2 (7 bases). Germline CDR1 and CDR2: LNHDA and SQIVND (reference sequence). Between the trimmed V and J ends, which lost 11 bases and 5 bases, there was a span of 18 bases. The CDR3 totals 13 residues. This CDR3 reads CASGEGGAETQYF. The CDR3 coding sequence is TGTGCCTCCGGGGAGGGGGGAGCGGAGACCCAGTACTTC. The full variable domain, in which reference TRBV19 and TRBJ2-5 provide the parts outside the CDR3, is DGGITQSPKYLFRKEGQNVTLSCEQNLNHDAMYWYRQDPGQGLRLIYYSQIVNDFQKGDIAEGYSVSREKKESFPLTVTSAQKNPTAFYLCASGEGGAETQYFGPGTRLLVL.

The chain joins TRBV6-1 to TRBJ1-2, with D uncertain. CDR3 length: 15 residues. Germline V gene sequence: CDR1 MNHNS, CDR2 SASEGT. With 2 bases removed from V and 2 bases from J, the gap between germline ends came to 12 bases. CDR3 nucleotide sequence: TGTGCCAGCAGTGAACCCCTGCTCGAGAACTATGGCTACACCTTC. This codes for CASSEPLLENYGYTF.

The chain employs TRBV5-1 and TRBJ2-5; 7 bases match TRBD2. The germline V gene has CDR1 SGHRS and CDR2 YFSETQ. J gave up 5 bases and V 0 bases, and 7 bases lay outside the gene matches. The CDR3 covers 15 residues. CDR3 DNA sequence: TGCGCCAGCAGCTTGGGGGATCTAGCGGCCGAGACCCAGTACTTC. Its translation is CASSLGDLAAETQYF.

The J gene is TRBJ1-2, the V gene TRBV7-8; D perhaps matches TRBD1 (5 bases). This CDR3 contains 15 residues. V dropped 1 base and J dropped 2 bases, with 11 bases sitting between them. Germline loops: CDR1 SGHVS, CDR2 FQNEAQ. This chain's CDR3 is CASSLGGGLNYGYTF. For the CDR3, the DNA is TGTGCCAGCAGCTTAGGGGGGGGATTAAACTATGGCTACACCTTC.